The subject of this entry is one TCR beta chain. The antigen is undetermined. The data belong to a study of cytomegalovirus exposure and HLA in healthy donors. Whole-study findings and limits: As a later analysis revealed, most CMV-associated TCR beta chains appeared HLA-restricted.

Primers for the PCR totalled 60 Vbeta and 13 Jbeta. Sequencing was performed with immunoSEQ multiplex PCR; in TCRdb, only in-frame clones are kept and a portion is missing. Here the sample spans 100,000 to 150,000 clones, nearly 80% being singletons. The CDR3 sequence is 18 residues long. CDR1 is LGHNA, CDR2 YSLEER, per germline. V was clipped by 0 bases and J by 1 base; unmatched bases: 11. This sequence was found in a male donor in good health and CMV-seronegative. The chain uses TRBV4-3 and TRBJ1-1; TRBD1 aligns across 7 bases. The sequenced sample was PBMCs. As DNA, the CDR3 is TGCGCCAGCAGCCAAGACCTCCGGGACAGATATGGGAACACTGAAGCTTTCTTT. Encoded protein: CASSQDLRDRYGNTEAFF.